The 13 T cell receptor beta chains below were found in one sample sequenced in a study of blood T cells in healthy people across ages. Sample-barcoded 5' priming and a J-beta primer mix drove a second PCR of 7 to 11 cycles. In TCRdb, the 5' RACE reads were re-called with MiXCR into one record per CDR3 protein. The data show around 900,000 distinct CDR3 sequences, about 28% seen once. Input material: blood. The receptors shown here come from a woman of 80 years or more in good health.

This clonotype was found a few times. A read error is possible here, since a much larger clone lies one base away. The chain joins TRBV11-2 to TRBJ2-5; 10 bases are shared with TRBD2. The germline V gene encodes CDR1 SGHAT and CDR2 FQNNGV. The V and J ends lost 5 bases and 11 bases, in that order; junction bases with no gene match: 14. The CDR3 has 15 residues. The CDR3 coding sequence is TGTGCCAGCAGCAGTGGGAGCGGGGGGGCAGGTGAGCAGTACTTC. Translated: CASSSGSGGAGEQYF.

This chain links TRBV11-2 with TRBJ2-5, with 8 nucleotides matching TRBD2. This CDR3 comprises 15 residues. Germline-derived CDR1 and CDR2 are SGHAT and FQNNGV. V was clipped by 5 bases and J by 4 bases; unmatched bases: 9. As DNA, the CDR3 is TGTGCCAGCAGCAATAAGCCGGGGGGGTTAGAGACCCAGTACTTC. Translation gives CASSNKPGGLETQYF.

This chain uses TRBV6-2 or TRBV6-3 with TRBJ1-5; D unresolved. Trimming shortened V by 3 bases and J by 2 bases, and 8 bases separated the two germline ends. This CDR3 region has 14 residues. Germline CDR1 MNHEY, CDR2 SVGEGT. The CDR3 protein is CASSYGKGNQPQHF. CDR3 nucleotide sequence: TGTGCCAGCAGTTATGGAAAGGGCAATCAGCCCCAGCATTTT.

This clonotype came up a few times. This rearrangement joins TRBV3-1 to TRBJ1-6; D is ambiguous. The CDR3 loop spans 15 amino acids. V was clipped by 4 bases and J by 7 bases, with 14 bases between them. Germline CDR1 is LGHDT and CDR2 is YNNKEL (reference sequence). CDR3 amino acids: CASSPSRTGNSPLHF. In DNA, the CDR3 is TGTGCCAGCAGCCCCTCTAGGACTGGAAATTCACCCCTCCACTTT.

This clonotype has ten or more counts. CDR3 region: CASSPEGWSYEQYF. The CDR3 DNA reads TGTGCCAGCAGCCCAGAGGGTTGGTCCTACGAGCAGTACTTC. This chain links TRBV7-6 with TRBJ2-7; D perhaps matches TRBD2 (5 bases). Trimming stripped 5 bases from V and 1 base from J, with 12 bases between. The CDR3 has 14 amino acids. Per the germline V gene, CDR1 is SGHVS and CDR2 is FNYEAQ.

The V gene is TRBV6-5, the J gene TRBJ1-1; 10 bases fit TRBD1. Germline V CDR1 and CDR2: MNHEY, SVGAGI. The CDR3 sequence is 15 residues long. J lost 5 bases, V lost 5 bases, and 8 bases had no gene match. As DNA, the CDR3 is TGTGCCAGCAGTACGGACAGGGGGACGAGAACTGAAGCTTTCTTT. Its protein product is CASSTDRGTRTEAFF.

This clonotype was observed many times. The chain links TRBV20-1 to TRBJ2-5; the D is unclear. The V gene lost 4 bases and the J gene lost 1 base, with 13 bases spanning the gap. The germline CDR1 and CDR2 sequences are DFQATT and SNEGSKA (reference sequence). The length of the CDR3 is 14 residues. As DNA, the CDR3 is TGCAGTGCTAAGAGGATCCGTTCCCAAGAGACCCAGTACTTC. This gives the protein CSAKRIRSQETQYF.

V gene TRBV6-2 or TRBV6-3 combines with J gene TRBJ2-3; TRBD1 aligns across 9 bases. Germline trimming cut 4 bases from V and 6 bases from J; bases unmatched to any gene: 11. Germline-derived CDR1 and CDR2 are MNHEY and SVGEGT. CDR3 length: 16 amino acids. The CDR3 nucleotides read TGTGCCAGCAGTTTCGGGACAGGGACGAGATCGGATACGCAGTATTTT. It translates to CASSFGTGTRSDTQYF.

Many counts were recorded for this clonotype. The V and J genes are TRBV20-1 and TRBJ2-5; 9 bases match TRBD2. The CDR3 extends over 14 amino acids. The junction had 11 bases not matched to a gene; V was cut back by 7 bases and J by 5 bases. CDR1 and CDR2 from the germline V gene are DFQATT and SNEGSKA (reference sequence). CDR3 amino acids: CSVQRGVLGETQYF. As DNA, the CDR3 is TGCAGTGTTCAGCGGGGGGTCCTAGGGGAGACCCAGTACTTC.

The chain uses TRBV12-3 or TRBV12-4 and TRBJ2-2; perhaps TRBD1 as D (5 bases). Trimming stripped 11 bases from V and 1 base from J, with 11 bases between. The CDR3 consists of 13 residues. CDR3 sequence: CADSTWNTGELFF. CDR3 in DNA: TGTGCCGACAGCACGTGGAACACCGGGGAGCTGTTTTTT.

This clonotype was counted many times. The rearrangement uses TRBV18 and TRBJ2-5, with D hard to call. CDR1 KGHSH and CDR2 LQKENI come from the germline V gene. The CDR3 sequence is 14 residues long. V was cut by 3 bases and J by 5 bases, with 13 bases left in between. Here the CDR3 DNA reads TGTGCCAGCTCACCGTCTGCAGGCCGGGAGACCCAGTACTTC. The encoded protein is CASSPSAGRETQYF.

This clonotype has a handful of counts. A read error is possible here, since a much larger clone lies one base away. The rearrangement links TRBV20-1 to TRBJ1-6, with 7 positions matching TRBD1. V shed 4 bases and J 8 bases; nucleotides not matched to a gene: 8. The CDR3 runs to 14 residues. Per germline, CDR1 DFQATT and CDR2 SNEGSKA (reference sequence). CDR3 sequence reads: CSAKTGTAHSPLHF. DNA of the CDR3: TGCAGTGCTAAGACCGGGACAGCCCATTCACCCCTCCACTTT.

This clonotype was found many times. The chain combines TRBV30 with TRBJ2-5; the D call may be TRBD1 or TRBD2 (5 bases each). Trimming left V 4 bases short and J 5 bases short, with 23 bases between. The CDR3 consists of 16 residues. Germline values: CDR1 GTSNPN, CDR2 SVGIG (reference sequence). The CDR3 region has the DNA TGTGCCTGGAAAGGACACAGGCTAGCCAGTAAGGAGACCCAGTACTTC. Translating gives CAWKGHRLASKETQYF. The full variable domain, with the rest looked up from reference TRBV30 and TRBJ2-5, is SQTIHQWPATLVQPVGSPLSLECTVEGTSNPNLYWYRQAAGRGLQLLFYSVGIGQISSEVPQNLSASRPQDRQFILSSKKLLLSDSGFYLCAWKGHRLASKETQYFGPGTRLLVL.